The 10 T cell receptor beta chains below all came from one sample that was sequenced in a study of cytomegalovirus exposure and HLA in healthy donors. PCR employed 60 Vbeta and 13 Jbeta primers. Sequencing used immunoSEQ multiplex PCR; TCRdb keeps in-frame clones, though not all of them. Of hundreds of thousands of clones listed, around 84% are singletons. The material sequenced was PBMCs. These receptors were collected from a girl aged 2-10 years in good health and CMV-seronegative.

The chain links TRBV4-1 to TRBJ2-1; D is ambiguous. Germline-derived CDR1 and CDR2 are MGHRA and YSYEKL. The CDR3 is 15 residues long. Trimming cost V 3 bases and J 6 bases, with 15 bases left between them. CDR3 nucleotide sequence: TGCGCCAGCAGCCACACAGCAGTGGGCGTCAATGAGCAGTTCTTC. It is translated as CASSHTAVGVNEQFF.

This sequence joins TRBV9 and TRBJ2-5; 7 bases line up with TRBD2. V dropped 2 bases and J dropped 2; count of bases not matched to a gene: 9. Germline lookup yields CDR1 SGDLS and CDR2 YYNGEE. This CDR3 contains 16 residues. CDR3 region: CASSVGASGIQETQYF. The CDR3 region has the DNA TGTGCCAGCAGCGTTGGGGCTAGCGGAATTCAAGAGACCCAGTACTTC.

The V and J genes are TRBV7-6 and TRBJ1-3, with 7 bases that match TRBD1. Germline V gene lookup returns CDR1 SGHVS and CDR2 FNYEAQ. Germline trimming cut 4 bases from V and 2 bases from J; bases unmatched to any gene: 8. The CDR3 is made up of 16 amino acids. The CDR3 DNA sequence: TGTGCCAGCAGCTCCGTATACAGGGGTACTGGAAACACCATATATTTT. Its translation is CASSSVYRGTGNTIYF. Based on the CDR3 plus reference TRBV7-6 and TRBJ1-3, the full variable domain is GAGVSQSPRYKVTKRGQDVALRCDPISGHVSLYWYRQALGQGPEFLTYFNYEAQQDKSGLPNDRFSAERPEGSISTLTIQRTEQRDSAMYRCASSSVYRGTGNTIYFGEGSWLTVV.

The V gene is TRBV6-5, the J gene TRBJ1-2; D possibly corresponds to TRBD1 (6 bases). The CDR3 contains 12 residues. The V and J ends lost 6 bases and 7 bases respectively, with 12 bases between them. Looked up from germline, CDR1 is MNHEY and CDR2 is SVGAGI. Here the CDR3 reads CASRTGTIGYTF. As DNA, the CDR3 is TGTGCCAGCAGAACCGGGACAATTGGCTACACCTTC.

The rearrangement links TRBV30 to TRBJ1-1; TRBD1 aligns across 10 bases. CDR1 is GTSNPN, CDR2 SVGIG, per germline (reference sequence). The CDR3 loop spans 14 amino acids. The V and J ends lost 5 bases and 5 bases, in that order; junction bases with no gene match: 8. CDR3 DNA sequence: TGTGCCTGGGGGGAGGACAGGGGGTGGACTGAAGCTTTCTTT. Encoded protein: CAWGEDRGWTEAFF.

This clone appeared a single time. The chain combines TRBV19 with TRBJ2-3, with D unresolved. Germline loops: CDR1 LNHDA, CDR2 SQIVND (reference sequence). The length of the CDR3 is 15 residues. V was trimmed by 9 bases and J by 0 bases, leaving 16 bases between them. For the CDR3, the DNA is TGTGCCAGCAGTGTAAACCCCACTAGCACAGATACGCAGTATTTT. It translates to CASSVNPTSTDTQYF.

The chain carries TRBV28 and TRBJ1-5; 8 nucleotides agree with TRBD1. The V gene end was trimmed by 8 bases and the J gene end by 6 bases; junction bases not matched to a gene: 3. CDR1 is MDHEN and CDR2 is SYDVKM in the germline V gene. This CDR3 is built from 12 residues. The CDR3 DNA follows: TGTGCCAGCGGGACAGGCAGTCAGCCCCAGCATTTT. Its protein product is CASGTGSQPQHF.

The chain employs TRBV9 and TRBJ2-1; D is perhaps TRBD1 (5 bases). The CDR3 extends over 13 amino acids. Germline V lookup: CDR1 SGDLS, CDR2 YYNGEE. V lost 3 bases and J lost 4, with 8 bases in between. The CDR3 DNA follows: TGTGCCAGCAGCGCGGACAATTACAATGAGCAGTTCTTC. Translation gives CASSADNYNEQFF.

This clone is a singleton in its sample. The chain joins TRBV7-3 to TRBJ2-2, with D possibly being TRBD2 (7 bases). V lost 8 bases and J lost 7, with 11 bases in between. This CDR3 comprises 12 residues. Per germline, CDR1 SGHTA and CDR2 FQGTGA. Here the CDR3 reads CASRGAGGELFF. In DNA form, the CDR3 reads TGTGCCAGCCGGGGGGCCGGCGGGGAGCTGTTTTTT.

The chain carries TRBV19 and TRBJ2-5; D might be TRBD2 (6 bases). The length of the CDR3 is 15 residues. The V end was cut by 5 bases, the J end by 5 bases, with 18 bases between. Germline CDR1 is LNHDA and CDR2 is SQIVND (reference sequence). CDR3 bases: TGTGCCAGTAGTCTCAAGACTAGGATCGATGAGACCCAGTACTTC. Residues: CASSLKTRIDETQYF.